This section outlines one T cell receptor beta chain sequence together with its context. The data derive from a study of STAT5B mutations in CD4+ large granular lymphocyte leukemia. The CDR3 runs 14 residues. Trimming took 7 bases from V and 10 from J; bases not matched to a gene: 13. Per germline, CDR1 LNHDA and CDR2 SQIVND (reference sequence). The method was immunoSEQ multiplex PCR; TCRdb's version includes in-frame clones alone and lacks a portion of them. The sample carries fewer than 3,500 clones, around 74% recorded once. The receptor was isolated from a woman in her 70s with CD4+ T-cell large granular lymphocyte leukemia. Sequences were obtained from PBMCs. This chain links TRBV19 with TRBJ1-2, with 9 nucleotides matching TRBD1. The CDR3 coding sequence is TGTGCCAGTACTACGGGACAGGGCTTTTTTGACTACACCTTC. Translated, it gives CASTTGQGFFDYTF. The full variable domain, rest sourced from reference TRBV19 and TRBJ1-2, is DGGITQSPKYLFRKEGQNVTLSCEQNLNHDAMYWYRQDPGQGLRLIYYSQIVNDFQKGDIAEGYSVSREKKESFPLTVTSAQKNPTAFYLCASTTGQGFFDYTFGSGTRLTVV.